This TCR beta chain was identified during a study of cytomegalovirus exposure and HLA in healthy donors. This clone was seen a single time. The antigen is unknown. The length of the CDR3 is 15 residues. Germline V gene data show CDR1 as SGHNT and CDR2 as YYREEE (reference sequence). 13 Jbeta primers and 60 Vbeta primers were used for the PCR. This table comes from immunoSEQ multiplex PCR, and its TCRdb copy is limited to in-frame clones, with some not included. The sample yields more than 150,000 clones, approximately 85% seen once. Study conclusions and caveats: In a later analysis, DRB1 alleles had the most associated TCRs; HLA-C alleles the fewest.

What was sequenced was PBMCs. The TCR comes from a man in his late teens or twenties in good health and CMV-seropositive. The chain is built from TRBV5-4 and TRBJ2-5; TRBD1 aligns across 7 bases. The closer fit of TRBJ2-7 to the DNA end suggests the J call may be wrong. CDR3 sequence (DNA): TGTGCCAGCAGCATCGGGACAGCTTTACCCCACGAGCAGTACTTC. Protein product: CASSIGTALPHEQYF.